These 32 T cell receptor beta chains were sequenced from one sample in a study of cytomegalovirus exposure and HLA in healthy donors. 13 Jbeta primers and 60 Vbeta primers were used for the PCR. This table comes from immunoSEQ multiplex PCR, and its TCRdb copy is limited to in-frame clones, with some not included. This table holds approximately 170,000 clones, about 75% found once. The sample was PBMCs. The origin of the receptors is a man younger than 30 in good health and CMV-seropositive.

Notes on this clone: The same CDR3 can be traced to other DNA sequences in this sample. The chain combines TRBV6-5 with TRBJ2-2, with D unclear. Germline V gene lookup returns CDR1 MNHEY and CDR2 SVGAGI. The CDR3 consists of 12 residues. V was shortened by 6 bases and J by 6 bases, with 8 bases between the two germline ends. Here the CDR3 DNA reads TGTGCCAGCAGCTACCCCTCCGGGGAGCTGTTTTTT. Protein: CASSYPSGELFF.

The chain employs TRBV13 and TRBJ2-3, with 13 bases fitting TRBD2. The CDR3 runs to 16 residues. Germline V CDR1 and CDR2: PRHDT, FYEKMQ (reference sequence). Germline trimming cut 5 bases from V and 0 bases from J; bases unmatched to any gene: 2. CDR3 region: CASSPGLAGSTDTQYF. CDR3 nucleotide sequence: TGTGCCAGCAGCCCGGGACTAGCGGGGAGCACAGATACGCAGTATTTT.

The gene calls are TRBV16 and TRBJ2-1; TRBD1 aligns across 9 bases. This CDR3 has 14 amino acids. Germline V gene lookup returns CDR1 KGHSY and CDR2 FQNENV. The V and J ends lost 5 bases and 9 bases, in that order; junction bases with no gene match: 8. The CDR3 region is CASSYDLQGAEQFF. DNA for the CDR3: TGTGCCAGCAGCTATGACTTACAGGGGGCTGAGCAGTTCTTC.

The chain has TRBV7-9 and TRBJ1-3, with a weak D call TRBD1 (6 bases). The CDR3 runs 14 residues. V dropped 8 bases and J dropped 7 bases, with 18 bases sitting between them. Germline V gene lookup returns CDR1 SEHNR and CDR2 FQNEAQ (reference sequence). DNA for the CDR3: TGTGCCAGCGGACCGGGACATCTTATGAACACCATATATTTT. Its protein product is CASGPGHLMNTIYF.

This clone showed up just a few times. The CDR3 nucleotides are TGCGCCAGCAGCCGCAGAGGGGGCGCGGACACCGGGGAGCTGTTTTTT. Translated, it gives CASSRRGGADTGELFF. The chain employs TRBV4-1 and TRBJ2-2, with 7 bases identical to TRBD1. The CDR3 loop spans 16 amino acids. Unmatched junction bases numbered 8, after V lost 4 bases and J lost 3 bases. The germline CDR1 and CDR2 sequences are MGHRA and YSYEKL.

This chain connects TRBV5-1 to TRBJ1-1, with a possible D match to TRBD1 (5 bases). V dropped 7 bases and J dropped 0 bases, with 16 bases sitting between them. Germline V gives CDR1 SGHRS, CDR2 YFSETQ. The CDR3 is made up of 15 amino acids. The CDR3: CASQGTGYMNTEAFF. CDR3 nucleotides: TGCGCCAGCCAGGGAACAGGTTACATGAACACTGAAGCTTTCTTT.

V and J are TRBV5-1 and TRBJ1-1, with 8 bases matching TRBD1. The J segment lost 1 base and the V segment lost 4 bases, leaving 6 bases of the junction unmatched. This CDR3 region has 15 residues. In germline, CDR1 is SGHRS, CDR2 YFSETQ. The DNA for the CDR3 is TGCGCCAGCAGCAAAGGACAGGGTGGGAACACTGAAGCTTTCTTT. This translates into CASSKGQGGNTEAFF.

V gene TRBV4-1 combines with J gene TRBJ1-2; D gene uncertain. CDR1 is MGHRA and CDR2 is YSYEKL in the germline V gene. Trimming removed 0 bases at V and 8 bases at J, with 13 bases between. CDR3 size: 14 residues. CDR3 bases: TGCGCCAGCAGCCAAGAGTGGGGTCCGGGGGGCTACACCTTC. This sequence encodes CASSQEWGPGGYTF.

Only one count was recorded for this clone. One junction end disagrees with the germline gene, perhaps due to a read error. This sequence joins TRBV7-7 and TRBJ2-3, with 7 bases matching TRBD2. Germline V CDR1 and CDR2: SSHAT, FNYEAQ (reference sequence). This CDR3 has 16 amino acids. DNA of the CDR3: TGTGCTAGCAGCCCACCTCCGGGGGGAGCCACAGATACGCAGTATTTT. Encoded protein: CASSPPPGGATDTQYF. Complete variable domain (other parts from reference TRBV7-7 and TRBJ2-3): GAGVSQSPRYKVTKRGQDVTLRCDPISSHATLYWYQQALGQGPEFLTYFNYEAQPDKSGLPSDRFSAERPEGSISTLTIQRTEQRDSAMYRCASSPPPGGATDTQYFGPGTRLTVL.

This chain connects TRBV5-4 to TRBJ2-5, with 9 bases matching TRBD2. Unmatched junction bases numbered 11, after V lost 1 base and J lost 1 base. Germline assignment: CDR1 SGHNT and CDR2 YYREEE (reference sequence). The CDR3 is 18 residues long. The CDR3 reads CASSLRRLAGSSQETQYF. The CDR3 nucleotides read TGTGCCAGCAGCTTGAGGAGGCTAGCGGGGTCAAGCCAAGAGACCCAGTACTTC.

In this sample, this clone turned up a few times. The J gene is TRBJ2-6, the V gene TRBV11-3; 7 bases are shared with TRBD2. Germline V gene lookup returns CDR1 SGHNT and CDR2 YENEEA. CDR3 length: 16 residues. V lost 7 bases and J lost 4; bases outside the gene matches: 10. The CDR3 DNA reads TGTGCCAGCAAGGTGGGGGAGGGCTCCGGGGCCAACGTCCTGACTTTC. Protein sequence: CASKVGEGSGANVLTF.

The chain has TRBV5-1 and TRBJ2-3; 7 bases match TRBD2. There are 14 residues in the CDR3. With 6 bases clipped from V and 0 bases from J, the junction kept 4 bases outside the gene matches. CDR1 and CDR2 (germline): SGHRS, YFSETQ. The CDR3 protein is CASNELASTDTQYF. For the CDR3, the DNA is TGCGCCAGCAACGAACTAGCGAGCACAGATACGCAGTATTTT. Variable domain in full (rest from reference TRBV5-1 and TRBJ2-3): KAGVTQTPRYLIKTRGQQVTLSCSPISGHRSVSWYQQTPGQGLQFLFEYFSETQRNKGNFPGRFSGRQFSNSRSEMNVSTLELGDSALYLCASNELASTDTQYFGPGTRLTVL.

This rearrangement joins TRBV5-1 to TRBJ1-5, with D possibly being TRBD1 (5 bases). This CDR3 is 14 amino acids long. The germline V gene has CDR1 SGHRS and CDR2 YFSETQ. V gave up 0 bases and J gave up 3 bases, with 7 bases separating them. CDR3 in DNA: TGCGCCAGCAGCTTGGCGGGGGACAATCAGCCCCAGCATTTT. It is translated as CASSLAGDNQPQHF.

Here the CDR3 DNA reads TGTGCCAGTAGTATAATGGCTAGCGGGTTAGATACGCAGTATTTT. This encodes CASSIMASGLDTQYF. The genes are TRBV19 and TRBJ2-3; 8 positions match TRBD2. The CDR3 totals 15 residues. J gave up 5 bases and V 2 bases, and 6 bases lay outside the gene matches. Germline assignment: CDR1 LNHDA and CDR2 SQIVND (reference sequence). The full variable domain, its missing parts supplied by reference TRBV19 and TRBJ2-3, is DGGITQSPKYLFRKEGQNVTLSCEQNLNHDAMYWYRQDPGQGLRLIYYSQIVNDFQKGDIAEGYSVSREKKESFPLTVTSAQKNPTAFYLCASSIMASGLDTQYFGPGTRLTVL.

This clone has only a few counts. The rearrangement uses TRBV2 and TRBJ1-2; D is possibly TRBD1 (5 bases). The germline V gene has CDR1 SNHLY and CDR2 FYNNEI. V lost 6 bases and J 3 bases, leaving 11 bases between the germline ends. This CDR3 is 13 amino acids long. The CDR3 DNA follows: TGTGCCAGCAGCTTAGGGGAGGACTATGGCTACACCTTC. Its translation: CASSLGEDYGYTF.

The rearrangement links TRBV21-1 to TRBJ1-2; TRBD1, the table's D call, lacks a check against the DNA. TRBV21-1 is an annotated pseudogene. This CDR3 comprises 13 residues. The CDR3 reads CASRTDREYGYTF. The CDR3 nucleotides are TGTGCCAGCAGGACTGACAGGGAGTATGGCTACACCTTC.

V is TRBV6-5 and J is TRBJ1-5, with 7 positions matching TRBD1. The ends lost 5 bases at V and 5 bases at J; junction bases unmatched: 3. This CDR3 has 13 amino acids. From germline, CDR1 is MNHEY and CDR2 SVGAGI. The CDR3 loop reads CASSDRADQPQHF. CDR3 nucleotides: TGTGCCAGCAGTGACAGGGCTGATCAGCCCCAGCATTTT.

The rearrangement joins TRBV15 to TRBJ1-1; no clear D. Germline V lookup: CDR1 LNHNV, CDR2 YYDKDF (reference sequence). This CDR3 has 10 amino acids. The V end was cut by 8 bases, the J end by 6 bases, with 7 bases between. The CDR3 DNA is TGTGCCACCCGCGGATCTGAAGCTTTCTTT. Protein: CATRGSEAFF.

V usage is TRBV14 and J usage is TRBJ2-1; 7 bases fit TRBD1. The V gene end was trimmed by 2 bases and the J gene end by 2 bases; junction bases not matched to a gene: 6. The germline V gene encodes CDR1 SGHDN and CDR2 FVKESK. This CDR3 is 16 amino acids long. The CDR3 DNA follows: TGTGCCAGCAGCCAACTAACAGGGGTCCCCTACAATGAGCAGTTCTTC. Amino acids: CASSQLTGVPYNEQFF.

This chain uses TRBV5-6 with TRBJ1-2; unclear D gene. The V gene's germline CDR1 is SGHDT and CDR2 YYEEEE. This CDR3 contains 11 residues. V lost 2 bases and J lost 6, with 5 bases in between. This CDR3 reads CASSFGDGYTF. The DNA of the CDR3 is TGTGCCAGCAGCTTCGGGGATGGCTACACCTTC.

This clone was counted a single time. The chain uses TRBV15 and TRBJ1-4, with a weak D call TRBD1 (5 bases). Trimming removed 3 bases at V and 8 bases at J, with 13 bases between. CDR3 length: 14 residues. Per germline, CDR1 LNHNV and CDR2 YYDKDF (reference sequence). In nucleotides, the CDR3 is TGTGCCACCAGCAGCCGGGGGGGGACCGAAAAACTGTTTTTT. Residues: CATSSRGGTEKLFF.

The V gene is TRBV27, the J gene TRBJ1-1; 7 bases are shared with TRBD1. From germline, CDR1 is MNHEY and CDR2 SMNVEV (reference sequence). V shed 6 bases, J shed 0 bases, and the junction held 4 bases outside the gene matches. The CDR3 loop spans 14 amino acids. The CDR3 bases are TGTGCCAGCAGAAGTACAGGGGTGAACACTGAAGCTTTCTTT. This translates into CASRSTGVNTEAFF.

Here the CDR3 DNA reads TGTGCCAGCAGCTACGGACAGGGGAATTTTTCTAACGGCTACACCTTC. It is translated as CASSYGQGNFSNGYTF. The genes are TRBV13 and TRBJ1-2; 9 bases agree with TRBD1. The CDR3 runs 16 residues. The junction had 14 bases not matched to a gene; V was cut back by 4 bases and J by 8 bases. The germline V gene has CDR1 PRHDT and CDR2 FYEKMQ (reference sequence).

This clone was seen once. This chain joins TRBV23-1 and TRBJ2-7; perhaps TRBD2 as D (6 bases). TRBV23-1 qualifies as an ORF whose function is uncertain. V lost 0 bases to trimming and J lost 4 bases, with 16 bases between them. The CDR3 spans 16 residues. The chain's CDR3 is CASSQSGAGRTYEQYV. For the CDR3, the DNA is TGCGCCAGCAGTCAATCTGGGGCGGGGCGGACTTACGAGCAGTACGTC.

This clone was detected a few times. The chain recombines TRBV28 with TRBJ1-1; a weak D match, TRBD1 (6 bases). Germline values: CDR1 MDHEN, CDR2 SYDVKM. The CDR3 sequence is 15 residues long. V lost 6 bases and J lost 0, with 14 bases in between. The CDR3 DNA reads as TGTGCCAGCAGCAAAAGGGGGGGTTTGAACACTGAAGCTTTCTTT. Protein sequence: CASSKRGGLNTEAFF.

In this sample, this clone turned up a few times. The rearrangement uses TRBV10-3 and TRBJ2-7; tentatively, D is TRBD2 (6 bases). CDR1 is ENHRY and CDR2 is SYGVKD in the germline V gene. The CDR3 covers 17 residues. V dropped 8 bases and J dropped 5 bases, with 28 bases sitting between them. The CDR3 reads CAIPPGWGVNRTDEQYV. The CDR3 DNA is TGTGCCATCCCCCCAGGGTGGGGGGTGAACCGAACGGACGAGCAGTACGTC.

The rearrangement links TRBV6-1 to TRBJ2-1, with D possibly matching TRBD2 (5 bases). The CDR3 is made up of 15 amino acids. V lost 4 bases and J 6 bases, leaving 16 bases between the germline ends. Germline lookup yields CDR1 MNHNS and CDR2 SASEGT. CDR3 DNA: TGTGCCAGCAGTGTAAACGCGGGTCCCGGCAATGAGCAGTTCTTC. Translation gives CASSVNAGPGNEQFF.

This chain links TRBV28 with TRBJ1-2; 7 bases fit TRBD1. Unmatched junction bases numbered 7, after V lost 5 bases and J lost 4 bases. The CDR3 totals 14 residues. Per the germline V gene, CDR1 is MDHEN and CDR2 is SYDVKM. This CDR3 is CASSPQGVLYGYTF. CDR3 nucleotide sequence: TGTGCCAGCAGTCCCCAGGGGGTGCTCTATGGCTACACCTTC.

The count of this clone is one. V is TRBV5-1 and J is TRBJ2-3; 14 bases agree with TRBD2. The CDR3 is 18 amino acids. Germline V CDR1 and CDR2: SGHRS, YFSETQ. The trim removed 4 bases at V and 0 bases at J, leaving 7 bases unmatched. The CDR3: CASSQTSGGEVSTDTQYF. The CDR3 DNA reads TGCGCCAGCAGCCAGACTAGCGGGGGGGAGGTTAGCACAGATACGCAGTATTTT.

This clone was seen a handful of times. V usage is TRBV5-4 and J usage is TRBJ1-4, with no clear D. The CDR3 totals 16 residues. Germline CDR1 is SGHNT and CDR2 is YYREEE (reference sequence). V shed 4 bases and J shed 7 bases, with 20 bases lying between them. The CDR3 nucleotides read TGTGCCAGCAGCCCGACTAAGGGAAGAACGGTTGAAAAACTGTTTTTT. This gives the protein CASSPTKGRTVEKLFF.

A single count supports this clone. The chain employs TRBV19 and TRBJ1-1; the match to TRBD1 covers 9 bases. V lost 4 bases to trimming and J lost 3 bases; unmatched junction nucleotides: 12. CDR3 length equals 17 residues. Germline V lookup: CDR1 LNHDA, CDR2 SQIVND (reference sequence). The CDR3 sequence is CASSTLLGQGGHTEAFF. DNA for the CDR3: TGTGCCAGTAGTACACTACTGGGACAGGGCGGACACACTGAAGCTTTCTTT.

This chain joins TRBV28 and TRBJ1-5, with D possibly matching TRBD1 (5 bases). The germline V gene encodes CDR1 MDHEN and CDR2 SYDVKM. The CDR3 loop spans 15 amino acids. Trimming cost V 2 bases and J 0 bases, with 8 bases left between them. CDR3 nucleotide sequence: TGTGCCAGCAGTTTAGGGGGGAATAGCAATCAGCCCCAGCATTTT. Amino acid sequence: CASSLGGNSNQPQHF.